The 21 T cell receptor beta chains listed next were all sequenced from one sample in a study of T cell changes during pregnancy in multiple sclerosis. Some clones are missing from TCRdb's copy, which holds only in-frame ones; the method was immunoSEQ multiplex PCR. The data hold tens of thousands of clones, with just under 95% observed a single time. Sequenced material: CD8+ T cells from peripheral blood mononuclear cells, taken after pregnancy. The receptors shown here come from a female donor with multiple sclerosis, enrolled in a pregnancy study.

CDR3: CASRSSGRGREQYF. The CDR3 DNA is TGTGCCAGCAGGTCCAGTGGCAGGGGCCGCGAGCAGTACTTC. The chain has TRBV7-3 and TRBJ2-7; a possible D gene is TRBD1 (6 bases). The CDR3 totals 14 residues. CDR1 and CDR2 from the germline V gene are SGHTA and FQGTGA. V dropped 6 bases and J dropped 6 bases, with 18 bases sitting between them.

The genes are TRBV27 and TRBJ2-5, with unresolved D. Trimming shortened V by 2 bases and J by 1 base, and 5 bases separated the two germline ends. The CDR3 runs 13 residues. The germline CDR1 and CDR2 sequences are MNHEY and SMNVEV (reference sequence). Written as DNA, the CDR3 is TGTGCCAGCAGTTTAGCGGTCCAAGAGACCCAGTACTTC. Its protein product is CASSLAVQETQYF.

The chain employs TRBV4-1 and TRBJ2-3; perhaps TRBD2 as D (6 bases). V was pared by 4 bases and J by 4 bases, with 9 bases between. Germline V gene lookup returns CDR1 MGHRA and CDR2 YSYEKL. This CDR3 spans 13 amino acids. The CDR3 DNA sequence: TGCGCCAGCAGCCCCCCGGGGGCAGATACGCAGTATTTT. Its translation is CASSPPGADTQYF.

The J gene is TRBJ2-5, the V gene TRBV7-6; the D gene is possibly TRBD2 (5 bases). With 6 bases removed from V and 4 bases from J, the gap between germline ends came to 12 bases. CDR1 and CDR2 from the germline V gene are SGHVS and FNYEAQ. This CDR3 comprises 13 residues. CDR3 coding DNA: TGTGCCAGCAGGTCCGGGGTGAGAGAGACCCAGTACTTC. This sequence encodes CASRSGVRETQYF.

V and J are TRBV30 and TRBJ2-7; possibly TRBD2 for D (6 bases). Germline loops: CDR1 GTSNPN, CDR2 SVGIG (reference sequence). V was shortened by 4 bases and J by 4 bases, with 11 bases between the two germline ends. The CDR3 loop spans 12 amino acids. CDR3 sequence reads: CAWIGAGYEQYF. CDR3 DNA: TGTGCCTGGATCGGCGCGGGATACGAGCAGTACTTC.

The chain is built from TRBV27 and TRBJ1-1, with 9 bases lining up with TRBD1. J gave up 5 bases and V 6 bases, and 4 bases lay outside the gene matches. From germline, CDR1 is MNHEY and CDR2 SMNVEV (reference sequence). CDR3 length equals 13 residues. CDR3 amino acids: CASSTGGGTEAFF. DNA for the CDR3: TGTGCCAGCAGCACAGGGGGCGGGACTGAAGCTTTCTTT.

This clone was counted only a few times. CDR3 sequence reads: CASSQGVRTEAFF. In nucleotides, the CDR3 is TGCGCCAGCAGCCAAGGAGTCCGCACTGAAGCTTTCTTT. This chain joins TRBV4-3 and TRBJ1-1; the D is unclear. The length of the CDR3 is 13 residues. V shed 1 base and J shed 4 bases, with 7 bases lying between them. CDR1 and CDR2 from the germline V gene are LGHNA and YSLEER.

The chain couples TRBV10-2 to TRBJ2-7, with D unclear. The V and J ends lost 4 bases and 5 bases respectively, with 12 bases between them. The germline V gene has CDR1 WSHSY and CDR2 SAAADI. The CDR3 is made up of 13 amino acids. CDR3 DNA sequence: TGCGCCAGCAGTGTAACGAGGTGGGACGAGCAGTACTTC. As protein: CASSVTRWDEQYF.

This rearrangement joins TRBV25-1 to TRBJ2-7; D not resolved. Between the trimmed V and J ends, which lost 10 bases and 0 bases, there was a span of 22 bases. There are 16 residues in the CDR3. Germline-derived CDR1 and CDR2 are MGHDK and SYGVNS. CDR3 sequence reads: CATDGLGQSGSYEQYF. The DNA of the CDR3 is TGTGCCACCGACGGGTTAGGCCAGTCGGGCTCCTACGAGCAGTACTTC.

The chain employs TRBV27 and TRBJ2-7; maybe TRBD2 (5 bases). V was clipped by 5 bases and J by 3 bases, with 17 bases between them. CDR3 length equals 15 residues. Germline V gene data show CDR1 as MNHEY and CDR2 as SMNVEV (reference sequence). CDR3 sequence: CASSPLRGLSYEQYF. CDR3 DNA: TGTGCCAGCAGTCCACTCCGCGGACTGAGCTACGAGCAGTACTTC.

This chain connects TRBV4-2 to TRBJ2-2, with a possible D match to TRBD2 (6 bases). This CDR3 region has 15 residues. Germline CDR1 is LGHNA and CDR2 is YNFKEQ. The ends were cut back, 0 bases at V and 3 bases at J, with 8 bases in the middle. CDR3 in amino acids: CASSQEGDYTGELFF. The CDR3 DNA is TGTGCCAGCAGCCAAGAGGGGGACTACACCGGGGAGCTGTTTTTT.

The chain joins TRBV29-1 to TRBJ2-7; a possible D gene is TRBD1 (6 bases). Germline V gene data show CDR1 as SQVTM and CDR2 as ANQGSEA. The germline V and J ends were trimmed by 3 bases and 1 base, with 10 bases remaining between them. The CDR3 length is 13 residues. The CDR3: CSVETGLSYEQYF. DNA for the CDR3: TGCAGCGTTGAGACAGGCCTATCCTACGAGCAGTACTTC.

The chain recombines TRBV12-5 with TRBJ2-1; 12 bases fit TRBD2. After removal of 2 bases from V and 0 bases from J, the junction contained 11 bases not matched to a gene. Germline V gene sequence: CDR1 LGHNT, CDR2 FRNRAP. The CDR3 extends over 20 amino acids. DNA for the CDR3: TGTGCTAGTGGTTTGCAGGCCCTAGCGGGGGGGCCGACCTCCTACAATGAGCAGTTCTTC. Amino acids: CASGLQALAGGPTSYNEQFF.

The V call is TRBV27, the J call TRBJ1-5; 9 bases are shared with TRBD1. Germline CDR1 and CDR2: MNHEY and SMNVEV (reference sequence). CDR3 length equals 16 residues. V lost 2 bases, J lost 2 bases, and 4 bases stayed unmatched. The CDR3 protein is CASSLRTGDRNQPQHF. The CDR3 nucleotides read TGTGCCAGCAGTTTAAGGACAGGGGACCGCAATCAGCCCCAGCATTTT.

The V call is TRBV9, the J call TRBJ2-7; 9 bases match TRBD1. CDR1 is SGDLS and CDR2 is YYNGEE in the germline V gene. The ends lost 4 bases at V and 4 bases at J; junction bases unmatched: 6. The CDR3 is 14 residues long. The CDR3 bases are TGTGCCAGCAGCCCGGGCGACAGGGGGTACGAGCAGTACTTC. It yields the protein CASSPGDRGYEQYF.

This chain connects TRBV7-9 to TRBJ2-5; tentatively, D is TRBD1 (6 bases). The CDR3 runs to 16 residues. Germline assignment: CDR1 SEHNR and CDR2 FQNEAQ (reference sequence). Between the trimmed V and J ends, which lost 5 bases and 5 bases, there was a span of 21 bases. CDR3 loop: CASSPPVAGAGETQYF. The DNA for the CDR3 is TGTGCCAGCAGCCCCCCGGTGGCAGGGGCCGGGGAGACCCAGTACTTC.

By sample fraction, this clone is medium-sized. The V and J genes are TRBV6-6 and TRBJ1-5, with D perhaps matching TRBD1 (5 bases). Germline CDR1 reads MNHNY; CDR2 reads SVGAGI (reference sequence). The CDR3 runs 14 residues. Trimming removed 6 bases from V and 5 bases from J, with 14 bases in between. The CDR3 nucleotides read TGTGCCAGCAGCCACGGGGGGGAACATCAGCCCCAGCATTTT. Encoded protein: CASSHGGEHQPQHF.

The chain joins TRBV14 to TRBJ2-3; 7 bases map to TRBD2. Trimming at V came to 2 bases and at J to 1 base, leaving 9 bases not matched to a gene. Germline V gene lookup returns CDR1 SGHDN and CDR2 FVKESK. The CDR3 totals 17 residues. The CDR3 DNA reads as TGTGCCAGCAGCCAATGGGAGGGGCAGACTCGCACAGATACGCAGTATTTT. Protein: CASSQWEGQTRTDTQYF.

V gene TRBV19 combines with J gene TRBJ2-1, with a weak D call TRBD2 (5 bases). CDR1 is LNHDA, CDR2 SQIVND, per germline (reference sequence). V dropped 5 bases and J dropped 4 bases, with 9 bases sitting between them. This CDR3 has 13 residues. This chain's CDR3 is CASSPGTYNEQFF. The CDR3 DNA reads TGTGCCAGTAGTCCGGGAACGTACAATGAGCAGTTCTTC.

The genes are TRBV11-2 and TRBJ2-7; 9 bases match TRBD1. Looked up from germline, CDR1 is SGHAT and CDR2 is FQNNGV. V trimming: 2 bases; J trimming: 4 bases; junction bases outside the gene matches: 9. The CDR3 consists of 16 residues. The chain's CDR3 is CASSLTPGTGMYEQYF. The CDR3 DNA is TGTGCCAGCAGCTTAACCCCGGGGACAGGGATGTACGAGCAGTACTTC.

This clone occurred a few times. The chain recombines TRBV4-1 with TRBJ1-5, with D hard to call. The CDR3 extends over 15 amino acids. In germline, CDR1 is MGHRA, CDR2 YSYEKL. V lost 0 bases to trimming and J lost 3 bases, with 9 bases between them. CDR3 coding DNA: TGCGCCAGCAGCCAAGATCCCAGTCTCAATCAGCCCCAGCATTTT. It specifies CASSQDPSLNQPQHF.